This entry is about one T cell receptor (beta chain). Its matching antigen is unknown. This record comes from a study of CD8 T cells in ankylosing spondylitis. The CDR3 sequence is 14 residues long. V lost 7 bases and J 3 bases, leaving 12 bases between the germline ends. Per the germline V gene, CDR1 is SGHTA and CDR2 is FQGNSA. Study-level results: From matched ankylosing spondylitis synovial fluid, disease-linked clones were reportedly recovered at significantly enriched levels.

Quantitative molecular-barcoded 5'-RACE generated the TCR beta libraries. TCRdb recomputed calls from the 5' RACE reads with MiXCR, one row per CDR3 protein. The sample consists of roughly 150,000 distinct CDR3 sequences, roughly a third of them appearing once. The chain joins TRBV7-2 to TRBJ1-4; TRBD1 is a possible D gene (6 bases). This receptor was identified in a male donor with ankylosing spondylitis. The specimen sequenced was synovial fluid, either unsorted or a sorted T cell fraction (not recorded which). The CDR3 here is CASTLGQPNEKLFF. DNA for the CDR3: TGTGCCAGCACCCTAGGACAGCCTAATGAAAAACTGTTTTTT.